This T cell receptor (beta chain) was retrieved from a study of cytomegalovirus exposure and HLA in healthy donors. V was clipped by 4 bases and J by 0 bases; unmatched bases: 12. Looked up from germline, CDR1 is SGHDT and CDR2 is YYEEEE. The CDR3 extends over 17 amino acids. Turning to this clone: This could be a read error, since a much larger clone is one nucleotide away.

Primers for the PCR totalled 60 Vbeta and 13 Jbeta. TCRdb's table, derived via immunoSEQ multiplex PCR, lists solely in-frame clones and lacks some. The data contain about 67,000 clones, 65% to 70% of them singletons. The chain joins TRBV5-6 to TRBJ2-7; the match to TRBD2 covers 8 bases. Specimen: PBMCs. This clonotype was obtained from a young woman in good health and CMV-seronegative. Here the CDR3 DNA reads TGTGCCAGCAGCCCGACTGGCGGGGGGTCAAGCTCCTACGAGCAGTACTTC. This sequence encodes CASSPTGGGSSSYEQYF.